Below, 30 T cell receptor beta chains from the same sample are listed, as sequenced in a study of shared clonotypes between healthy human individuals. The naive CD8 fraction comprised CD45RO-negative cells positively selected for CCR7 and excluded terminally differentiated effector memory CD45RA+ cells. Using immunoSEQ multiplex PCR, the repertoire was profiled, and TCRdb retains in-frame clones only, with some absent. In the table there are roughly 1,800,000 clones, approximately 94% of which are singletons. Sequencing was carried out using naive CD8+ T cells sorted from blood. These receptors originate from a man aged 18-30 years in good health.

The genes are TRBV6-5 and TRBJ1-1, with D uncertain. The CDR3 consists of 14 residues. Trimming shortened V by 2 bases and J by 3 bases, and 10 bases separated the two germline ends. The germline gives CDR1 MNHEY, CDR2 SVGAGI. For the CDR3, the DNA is TGTGCCAGCAGTTACATGAGGGCTCACACTGAAGCTTTCTTT. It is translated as CASSYMRAHTEAFF.

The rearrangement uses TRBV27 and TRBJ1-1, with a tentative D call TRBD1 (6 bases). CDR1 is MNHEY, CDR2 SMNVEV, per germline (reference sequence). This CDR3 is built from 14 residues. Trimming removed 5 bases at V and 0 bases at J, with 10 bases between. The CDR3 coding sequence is TGTGCCAGCAGTGTCGGACAGATGAACACTGAAGCTTTCTTT. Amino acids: CASSVGQMNTEAFF.

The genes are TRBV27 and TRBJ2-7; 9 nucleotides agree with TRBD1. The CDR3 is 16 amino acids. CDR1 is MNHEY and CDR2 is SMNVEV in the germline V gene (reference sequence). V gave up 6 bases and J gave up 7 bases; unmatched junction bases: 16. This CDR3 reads CASSDRTGESLREQYF. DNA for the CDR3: TGTGCCAGCAGCGATAGGACAGGGGAATCCCTTCGGGAGCAGTACTTC.

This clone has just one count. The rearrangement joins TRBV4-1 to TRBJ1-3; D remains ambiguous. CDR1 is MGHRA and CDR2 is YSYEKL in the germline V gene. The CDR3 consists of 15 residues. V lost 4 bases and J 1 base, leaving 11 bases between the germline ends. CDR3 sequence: CASSLIGSSGNTIYF. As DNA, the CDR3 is TGCGCCAGCAGCCTCATTGGGTCTTCTGGAAACACCATATATTTT.

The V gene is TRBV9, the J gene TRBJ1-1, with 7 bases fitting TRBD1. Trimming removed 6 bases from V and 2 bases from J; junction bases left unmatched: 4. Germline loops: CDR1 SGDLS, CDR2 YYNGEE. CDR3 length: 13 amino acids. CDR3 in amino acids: CASTEGANTEAFF. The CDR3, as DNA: TGTGCCAGCACGGAGGGGGCAAACACTGAAGCTTTCTTT.

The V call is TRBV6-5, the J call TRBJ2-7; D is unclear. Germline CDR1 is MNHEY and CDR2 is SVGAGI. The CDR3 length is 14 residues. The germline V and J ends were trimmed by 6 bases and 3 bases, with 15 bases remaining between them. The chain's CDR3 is CASSPTEAHYEQYF. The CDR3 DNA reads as TGTGCCAGCAGCCCGACCGAGGCACACTACGAGCAGTACTTC.

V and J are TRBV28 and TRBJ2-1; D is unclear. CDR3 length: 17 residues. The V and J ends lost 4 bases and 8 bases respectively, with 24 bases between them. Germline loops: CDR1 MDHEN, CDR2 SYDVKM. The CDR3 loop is CASSSRQATQAGHEQFF. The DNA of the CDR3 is TGTGCCAGCAGTTCTCGCCAGGCCACCCAGGCTGGGCATGAGCAGTTCTTC.

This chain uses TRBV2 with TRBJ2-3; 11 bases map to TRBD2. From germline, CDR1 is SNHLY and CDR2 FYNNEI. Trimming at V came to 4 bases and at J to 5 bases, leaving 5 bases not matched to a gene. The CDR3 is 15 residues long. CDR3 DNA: TGTGCCAGCAGTGCCGGACTAGCGGGTGTAGATACGCAGTATTTT. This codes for CASSAGLAGVDTQYF.

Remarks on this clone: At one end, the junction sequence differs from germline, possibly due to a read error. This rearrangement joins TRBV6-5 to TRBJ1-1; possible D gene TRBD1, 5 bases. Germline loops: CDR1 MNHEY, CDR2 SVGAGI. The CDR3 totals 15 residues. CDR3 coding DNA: TGTGCCAGCAATTACCTTGAGACAGCGAACACTGAAGCTTTCTTT. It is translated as CASNYLETANTEAFF.

This chain's CDR3 is CASCEGSSGNTIYF. DNA of the CDR3: TGTGCCAGCTGCGAGGGCAGCTCTGGAAACACCATATATTTT. The V gene is TRBV5-6, the J gene TRBJ1-3; D not resolved. The CDR3 is made up of 14 amino acids. Germline V gives CDR1 SGHDT, CDR2 YYEEEE. Trimming removed 7 bases from V and 0 bases from J, with 11 bases in between.

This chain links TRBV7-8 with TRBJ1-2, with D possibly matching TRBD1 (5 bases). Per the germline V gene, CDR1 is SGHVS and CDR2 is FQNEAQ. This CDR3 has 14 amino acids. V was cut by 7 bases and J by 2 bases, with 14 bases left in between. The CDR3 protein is CASNGEGANYGYTF. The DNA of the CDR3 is TGTGCCAGCAACGGGGAAGGGGCAAACTATGGCTACACCTTC. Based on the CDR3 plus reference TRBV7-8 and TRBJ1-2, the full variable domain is GAGVSQSPRYKVAKRGQDVALRCDPISGHVSLFWYQQALGQGPEFLTYFQNEAQLDKSGLPSDRFFAERPEGSVSTLKIQRTQQEDSAVYLCASNGEGANYGYTFGSGTRLTVV.

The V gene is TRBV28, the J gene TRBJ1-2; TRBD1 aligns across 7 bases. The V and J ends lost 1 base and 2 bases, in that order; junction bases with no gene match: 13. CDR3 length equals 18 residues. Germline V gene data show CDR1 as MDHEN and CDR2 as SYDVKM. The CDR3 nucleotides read TGTGCCAGCAGTTTATATGTTAGGGGGACAGTCAACAACTATGGCTACACCTTC. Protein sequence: CASSLYVRGTVNNYGYTF.

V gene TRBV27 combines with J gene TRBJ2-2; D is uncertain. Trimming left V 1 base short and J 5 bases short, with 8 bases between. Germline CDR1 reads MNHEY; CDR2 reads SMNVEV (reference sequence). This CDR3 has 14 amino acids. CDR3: CASSLLGMTGELFF. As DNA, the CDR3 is TGTGCCAGCAGTTTATTAGGGATGACCGGGGAGCTGTTTTTT.

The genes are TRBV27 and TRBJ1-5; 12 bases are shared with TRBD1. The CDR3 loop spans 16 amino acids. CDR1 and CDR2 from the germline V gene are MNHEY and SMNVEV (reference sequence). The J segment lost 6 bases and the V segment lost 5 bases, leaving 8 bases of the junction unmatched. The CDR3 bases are TGTGCCAGCAGTGACGGGACAGGGGGCGCCGGTCAGCCCCAGCATTTT. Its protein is CASSDGTGGAGQPQHF.

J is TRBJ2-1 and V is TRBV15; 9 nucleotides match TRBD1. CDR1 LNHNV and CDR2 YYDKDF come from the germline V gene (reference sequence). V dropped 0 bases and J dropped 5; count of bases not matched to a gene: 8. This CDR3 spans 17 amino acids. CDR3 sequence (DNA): TGTGCCACCAGCAGAGAGTTGAGGACAGGGGTTGACAATGAGCAGTTCTTC. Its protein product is CATSRELRTGVDNEQFF. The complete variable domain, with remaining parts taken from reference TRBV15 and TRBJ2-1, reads DAMVIQNPRYQVTQFGKPVTLSCSQTLNHNVMYWYQQKSSQAPKLLFHYYDKDFNNEADTPDNFQSRRPNTSFCFLDIRSPGLGDTAMYLCATSRELRTGVDNEQFFGPGTRLTVL.

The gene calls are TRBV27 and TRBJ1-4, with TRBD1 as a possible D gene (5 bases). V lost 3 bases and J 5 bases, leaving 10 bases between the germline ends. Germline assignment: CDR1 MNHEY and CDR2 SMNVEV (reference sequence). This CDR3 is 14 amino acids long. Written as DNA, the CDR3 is TGTGCCAGCAGTTTTATTGCAGGGAATGAAAAACTGTTTTTT. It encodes CASSFIAGNEKLFF.

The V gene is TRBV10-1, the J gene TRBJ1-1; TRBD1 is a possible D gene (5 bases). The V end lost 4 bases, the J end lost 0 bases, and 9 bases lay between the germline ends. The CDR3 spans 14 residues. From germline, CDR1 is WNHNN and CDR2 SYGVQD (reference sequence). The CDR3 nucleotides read TGCGCCAGCAGTGCTGAGGGGTTGAACACTGAAGCTTTCTTT. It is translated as CASSAEGLNTEAFF.

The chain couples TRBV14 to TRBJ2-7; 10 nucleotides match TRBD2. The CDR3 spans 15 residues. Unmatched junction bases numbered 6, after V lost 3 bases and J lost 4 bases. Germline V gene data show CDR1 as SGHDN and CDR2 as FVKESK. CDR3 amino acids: CASSHPGLASYEQYF. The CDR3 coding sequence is TGTGCCAGCAGCCATCCGGGACTAGCGAGTTACGAGCAGTACTTC.

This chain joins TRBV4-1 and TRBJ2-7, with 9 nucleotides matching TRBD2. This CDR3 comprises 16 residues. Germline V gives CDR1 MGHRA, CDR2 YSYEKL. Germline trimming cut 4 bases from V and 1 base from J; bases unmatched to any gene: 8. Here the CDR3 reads CASSLASGVPSYEQYF. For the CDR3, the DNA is TGCGCCAGCAGCCTAGCTAGCGGGGTTCCGTCCTACGAGCAGTACTTC.

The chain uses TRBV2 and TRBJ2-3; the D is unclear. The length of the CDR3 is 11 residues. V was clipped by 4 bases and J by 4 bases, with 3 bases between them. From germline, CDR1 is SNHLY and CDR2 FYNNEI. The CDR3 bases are TGTGCCAGCAGTGCTGCAGATACGCAGTATTTT. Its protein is CASSAADTQYF. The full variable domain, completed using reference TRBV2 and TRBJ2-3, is EPEVTQTPSHQVTQMGQEVILRCVPISNHLYFYWYRQILGQKVEFLVSFYNNEISEKSEIFDDQFSVERPDGSNFTLKIRSTKLEDSAMYFCASSAADTQYFGPGTRLTVL.

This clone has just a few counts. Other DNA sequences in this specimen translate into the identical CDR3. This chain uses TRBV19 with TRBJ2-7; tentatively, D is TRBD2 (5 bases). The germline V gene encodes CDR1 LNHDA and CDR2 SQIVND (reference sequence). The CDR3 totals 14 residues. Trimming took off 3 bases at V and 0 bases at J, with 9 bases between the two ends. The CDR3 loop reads CASSIVGNSYEQYF. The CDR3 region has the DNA TGTGCCAGTAGTATTGTCGGGAACTCCTACGAGCAGTACTTC.

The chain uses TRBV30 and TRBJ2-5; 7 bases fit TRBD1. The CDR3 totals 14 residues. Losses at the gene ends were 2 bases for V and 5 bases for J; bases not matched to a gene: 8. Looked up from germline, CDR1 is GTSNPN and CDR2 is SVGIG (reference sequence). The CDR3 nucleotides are TGTGCCTGGAGTAGGACAGGCGGTCTGGAGACCCAGTACTTC. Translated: CAWSRTGGLETQYF.

Here the CDR3 DNA reads TGTGCCAGCAGCTTAGTATTGACGGGACTCATAACTGAAGCTTTCTTT. This codes for CASSLVLTGLITEAFF. This chain connects TRBV11-2 to TRBJ1-1, with D tentatively TRBD1 (5 bases). CDR3 size: 16 residues. Looked up from germline, CDR1 is SGHAT and CDR2 is FQNNGV. The V end was cut by 1 base, the J end by 5 bases, with 17 bases between.

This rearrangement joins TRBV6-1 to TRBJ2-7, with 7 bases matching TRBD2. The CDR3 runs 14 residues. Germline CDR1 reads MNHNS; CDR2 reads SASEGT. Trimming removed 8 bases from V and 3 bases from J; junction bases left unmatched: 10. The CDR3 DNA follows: TGTGCCAGCCGCCGGGACTACCTCTACTACGAGCAGTACTTC. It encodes CASRRDYLYYEQYF.

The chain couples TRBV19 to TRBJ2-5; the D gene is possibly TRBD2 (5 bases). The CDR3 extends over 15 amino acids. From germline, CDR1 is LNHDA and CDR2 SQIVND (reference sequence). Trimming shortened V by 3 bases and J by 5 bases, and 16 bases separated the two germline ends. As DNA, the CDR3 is TGTGCCAGTAGTATCGTCGGGGATGCTCTGGAGACCCAGTACTTC. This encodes CASSIVGDALETQYF.

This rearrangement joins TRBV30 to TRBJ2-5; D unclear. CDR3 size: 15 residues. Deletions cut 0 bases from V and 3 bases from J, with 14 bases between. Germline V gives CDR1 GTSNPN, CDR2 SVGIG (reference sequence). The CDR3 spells CAWSVGVVGKETQYF. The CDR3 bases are TGTGCCTGGAGTGTTGGGGTTGTAGGGAAAGAGACCCAGTACTTC. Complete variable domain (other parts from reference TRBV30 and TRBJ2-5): SQTIHQWPATLVQPVGSPLSLECTVEGTSNPNLYWYRQAAGRGLQLLFYSVGIGQISSEVPQNLSASRPQDRQFILSSKKLLLSDSGFYLCAWSVGVVGKETQYFGPGTRLLVL.

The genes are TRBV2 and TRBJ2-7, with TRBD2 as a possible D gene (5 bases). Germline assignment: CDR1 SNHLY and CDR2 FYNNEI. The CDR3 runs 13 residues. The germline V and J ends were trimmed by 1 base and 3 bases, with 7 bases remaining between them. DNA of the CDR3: TGTGCCAGCAGTGAAGGGAGGTACTACGAGCAGTACTTC. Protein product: CASSEGRYYEQYF.

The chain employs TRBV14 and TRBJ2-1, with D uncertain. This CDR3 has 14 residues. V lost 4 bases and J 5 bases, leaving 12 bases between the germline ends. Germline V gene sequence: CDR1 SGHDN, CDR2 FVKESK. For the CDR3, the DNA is TGTGCCAGCAGCCTTCGGAACTACAACAATGAGCAGTTCTTC. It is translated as CASSLRNYNNEQFF.

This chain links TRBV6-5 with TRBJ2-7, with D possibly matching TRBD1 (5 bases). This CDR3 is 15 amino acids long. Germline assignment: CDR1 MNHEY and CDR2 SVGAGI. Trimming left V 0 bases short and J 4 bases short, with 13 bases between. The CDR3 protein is CASSYSQGTLYEQYF. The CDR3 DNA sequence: TGTGCCAGCAGTTACTCGCAGGGTACCCTTTACGAGCAGTACTTC.

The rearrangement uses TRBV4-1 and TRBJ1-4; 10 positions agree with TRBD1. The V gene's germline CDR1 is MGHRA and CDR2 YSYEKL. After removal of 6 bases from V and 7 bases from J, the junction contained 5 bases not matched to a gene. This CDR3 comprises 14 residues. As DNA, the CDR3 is TGCGCCAGCAGTCGGACAGGGGGGATTGAAAAACTGTTTTTT. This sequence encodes CASSRTGGIEKLFF.